Presented here are 20 T cell receptor beta chains from one specimen sequenced in a study of blood T cell repertoires in COVID-19. The method was immunoSEQ multiplex PCR; TCRdb's version includes in-frame clones alone and lacks a portion of them. This table holds 300,000 to 350,000 clones, about nine tenths found once. Sequencing used peripheral blood. These receptors came from a woman aged 55-69 years with COVID-19, enrolled during active disease.

The gene calls are TRBV29-1 and TRBJ1-2; D possibly corresponds to TRBD1 (6 bases). V was cut by 4 bases and J by 7 bases, with 13 bases left in between. This CDR3 contains 12 residues. CDR1 and CDR2 (germline): SQVTM, ANQGSEA. CDR3 protein: CSVGTGRSGYTF. The CDR3 DNA follows: TGCAGCGTTGGCACAGGGAGAAGTGGCTACACCTTC.

The chain is built from TRBV6-5 and TRBJ1-4, with 7 positions matching TRBD1. CDR1 and CDR2 from the germline V gene are MNHEY and SVGAGI. The CDR3 consists of 15 residues. With V trimmed by 7 bases and J by 0 bases, 5 bases remained unmatched. CDR3 protein: CASNRDSATNEKLFF. CDR3 coding DNA: TGTGCCAGCAACCGGGACAGTGCAACTAATGAAAAACTGTTTTTT.

This chain uses TRBV20-1 with TRBJ1-2; D gene ambiguous. CDR3 length: 11 amino acids. V dropped 3 bases and J dropped 4 bases, with 6 bases sitting between them. CDR1 is DFQATT and CDR2 is SNEGSKA in the germline V gene (reference sequence). CDR3: CSARGVYGYTF. The CDR3 DNA reads TGCAGTGCTAGGGGCGTCTATGGCTACACCTTC.

The chain couples TRBV5-1 to TRBJ1-4, with D possibly TRBD1 on 6 matching bases. Deletions cut 0 bases from V and 8 bases from J, with 17 bases between. Germline CDR1 reads SGHRS; CDR2 reads YFSETQ. The CDR3 loop spans 16 amino acids. Here the CDR3 reads CASSLGMGGRGEKLFF. For the CDR3, the DNA is TGCGCCAGCAGCTTGGGAATGGGGGGGCGAGGAGAAAAACTGTTTTTT.

V is TRBV18 and J is TRBJ1-2; D is perhaps TRBD1 (5 bases). The CDR3 covers 17 residues. V lost 3 bases, J lost 2 bases, and 19 bases lay in between. The germline CDR1 and CDR2 sequences are KGHSH and LQKENI. CDR3 region: CASSPVISGLQNYGYTF. CDR3 in DNA: TGTGCCAGCTCACCTGTTATATCGGGACTTCAAAACTATGGCTACACCTTC.

The gene calls are TRBV7-2 and TRBJ2-3, with D maybe TRBD2 (6 bases). The CDR3 is 15 residues long. Germline CDR1 and CDR2: SGHTA and FQGNSA. Trimming pared 1 base from V and 1 base from J, leaving 9 bases between. The CDR3 sequence: CASSLGGVCTDTQYF. The CDR3 DNA follows: TGTGCCAGCAGCTTAGGCGGGGTATGCACAGATACGCAGTATTTT.

The chain is built from TRBV30 and TRBJ1-6; perhaps TRBD1 as D (5 bases). Germline-derived CDR1 and CDR2 are GTSNPN and SVGIG (reference sequence). Trimming shortened V by 1 base and J by 0 bases, and 13 bases separated the two germline ends. This CDR3 has 17 amino acids. The CDR3 loop is CAWSAARQSSYNSPLHF. The CDR3 DNA follows: TGTGCCTGGAGTGCAGCGCGACAGAGCTCCTATAATTCACCCCTCCACTTT. The full variable domain, its missing parts supplied by reference TRBV30 and TRBJ1-6, is SQTIHQWPATLVQPVGSPLSLECTVEGTSNPNLYWYRQAAGRGLQLLFYSVGIGQISSEVPQNLSASRPQDRQFILSSKKLLLSDSGFYLCAWSAARQSSYNSPLHFGNGTRLTVT.

This chain links TRBV7-8 with TRBJ1-4; TRBD1 agrees at 7 bases. V trimming: 5 bases; J trimming: 7 bases; junction bases outside the gene matches: 7. This CDR3 contains 14 residues. The germline gives CDR1 SGHVS, CDR2 FQNEAQ. The CDR3 is CASSPGTVIEKLFF. The CDR3 DNA reads as TGTGCCAGCAGCCCCGGGACAGTTATTGAAAAACTGTTTTTT. Variable domain in full (rest from reference TRBV7-8 and TRBJ1-4): GAGVSQSPRYKVAKRGQDVALRCDPISGHVSLFWYQQALGQGPEFLTYFQNEAQLDKSGLPSDRFFAERPEGSVSTLKIQRTQQEDSAVYLCASSPGTVIEKLFFGSGTQLSVL.

The J gene is TRBJ1-5, the V gene TRBV14; 7 bases align to TRBD1. This CDR3 region has 16 residues. The ends lost 4 bases at V and 4 bases at J; junction bases unmatched: 10. Germline assignment: CDR1 SGHDN and CDR2 FVKESK. The CDR3 region is CASSRIGTERNQPQHF. DNA of the CDR3: TGTGCCAGCAGCCGAATTGGGACAGAGAGGAATCAGCCCCAGCATTTT.

This rearrangement joins TRBV9 to TRBJ2-3, with TRBD1 identical over 9 bases. V trimming: 4 bases; J trimming: 4 bases; junction bases outside the gene matches: 13. The germline gives CDR1 SGDLS, CDR2 YYNGEE. This CDR3 comprises 17 residues. The CDR3 reads CASSPPSRDRESDTQYF. As DNA, the CDR3 is TGTGCCAGCAGCCCACCCTCGCGGGACAGGGAATCAGATACGCAGTATTTT.

The genes are TRBV5-1 and TRBJ1-1, with 7 bases fitting TRBD1. Germline values: CDR1 SGHRS, CDR2 YFSETQ. There are 14 residues in the CDR3. Germline trimming cut 4 bases from V and 4 bases from J; bases unmatched to any gene: 7. This chain's CDR3 is CASSRGLTGTEAFF. CDR3 nucleotides: TGCGCCAGCAGCAGGGGGCTTACAGGCACTGAAGCTTTCTTT.

The rearrangement joins TRBV9 to TRBJ2-3; 9 positions match TRBD2. This CDR3 region has 17 residues. With V trimmed by 2 bases and J by 6 bases, 13 bases remained unmatched. Germline CDR1 and CDR2: SGDLS and YYNGEE. The CDR3 DNA sequence: TGTGCCAGCAGCGTGTCTAGCTGGCGGGGGGGCCTGGATACGCAGTATTTT. Amino acid sequence: CASSVSSWRGGLDTQYF.

The chain carries TRBV7-7 and TRBJ1-5; no clear D. Trimming removed 6 bases from V and 6 bases from J, with 9 bases in between. The CDR3 has 12 amino acids. Germline CDR1 and CDR2: SSHAT and FNYEAQ (reference sequence). CDR3 sequence reads: CASSPHGQPQHF. The CDR3 DNA follows: TGTGCCAGCAGTCCCCACGGTCAGCCCCAGCATTTT.

The rearrangement links TRBV30 to TRBJ1-4, with D perhaps matching TRBD1 (6 bases). V dropped 4 bases and J dropped 4 bases, with 10 bases sitting between them. This CDR3 is built from 13 residues. Germline V gene lookup returns CDR1 GTSNPN and CDR2 SVGIG (reference sequence). CDR3 DNA: TGTGCCTGGAAGGGGGGGATTAATGAAAAACTGTTTTTT. The encoded protein is CAWKGGINEKLFF.

CDR3 coding DNA: TGTGCCAGCAGTCCGACCTTACTAGCGGGGGGCGTGGAGACCCAGTACTTC. This gives the protein CASSPTLLAGGVETQYF. This sequence joins TRBV27 and TRBJ2-5, with 12 bases that match TRBD2. Trimming took 5 bases from V and 5 from J; bases not matched to a gene: 12. The CDR3 contains 17 residues. Germline loops: CDR1 MNHEY, CDR2 SMNVEV (reference sequence).

The rearrangement uses TRBV27 and TRBJ2-5; D gene uncertain. Per germline, CDR1 MNHEY and CDR2 SMNVEV (reference sequence). CDR3 length equals 14 residues. V lost 3 bases, J lost 1 base, and 9 bases lay in between. DNA for the CDR3: TGTGCCAGCAGTTTCGCAGGAACCCAAGAGACCCAGTACTTC. Translation gives CASSFAGTQETQYF.

The chain carries TRBV28 and TRBJ1-1; D gene unclear. Trimming stripped 4 bases from V and 1 base from J, with 4 bases between. The CDR3 sequence is 12 residues long. CDR1 and CDR2 (germline): MDHEN, SYDVKM. The CDR3: CASSYKNTEAFF. In nucleotides, the CDR3 is TGTGCCAGCAGTTACAAGAACACTGAAGCTTTCTTT.

This chain uses TRBV6-6 with TRBJ2-7; 8 bases agree with TRBD2. The germline V gene encodes CDR1 MNHNY and CDR2 SVGAGI (reference sequence). V shed 4 bases and J 4 bases; nucleotides not matched to a gene: 9. This CDR3 contains 15 residues. The CDR3 loop is CASSSSRGALYEQYF. CDR3 DNA sequence: TGTGCCAGCAGTTCCTCGCGGGGGGCCCTATACGAGCAGTACTTC.

This clone was picked up one time. This chain links TRBV18 with TRBJ2-6, with TRBD2 as a possible D gene (5 bases). Germline lookup yields CDR1 KGHSH and CDR2 LQKENI. V was trimmed by 1 base and J by 0 bases, leaving 10 bases between them. This CDR3 contains 17 residues. The CDR3 bases are TGTGCCAGCTCACCACAGCGGACGGGCTCTGGGGCCAACGTCCTGACTTTC. Amino acid sequence: CASSPQRTGSGANVLTF.

The chain carries TRBV6-5 and TRBJ1-1; unclear D gene. Per the germline V gene, CDR1 is MNHEY and CDR2 is SVGAGI. CDR3 length: 13 amino acids. Deletions cut 6 bases from V and 6 bases from J, with 14 bases between. The CDR3 protein is CASSPLRGAEAFF. The CDR3, as DNA: TGTGCCAGCAGCCCCCTTCGGGGTGCTGAAGCTTTCTTT.